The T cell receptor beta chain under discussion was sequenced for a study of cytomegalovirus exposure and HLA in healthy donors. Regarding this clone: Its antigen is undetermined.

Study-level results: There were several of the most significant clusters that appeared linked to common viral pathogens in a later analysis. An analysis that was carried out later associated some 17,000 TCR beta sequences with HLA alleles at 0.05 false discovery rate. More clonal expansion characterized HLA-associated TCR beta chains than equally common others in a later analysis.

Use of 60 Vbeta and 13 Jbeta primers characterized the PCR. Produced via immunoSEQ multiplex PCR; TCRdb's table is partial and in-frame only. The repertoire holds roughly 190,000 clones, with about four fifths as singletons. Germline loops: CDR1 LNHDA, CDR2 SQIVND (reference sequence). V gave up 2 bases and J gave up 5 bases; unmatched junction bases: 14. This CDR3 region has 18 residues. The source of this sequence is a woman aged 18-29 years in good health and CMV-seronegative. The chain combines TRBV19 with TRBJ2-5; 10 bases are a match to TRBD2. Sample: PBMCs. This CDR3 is CASSIPEGAGGYKETQYF. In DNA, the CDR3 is TGTGCCAGTAGTATACCTGAAGGAGCGGGAGGGTATAAGGAGACCCAGTACTTC.